Listed here are 9 T cell receptor beta chains from one sample, sequenced in a study of tumor and adjacent non-tumor tissue in lung cancer. This sample's RNA came from whole unsorted tissue. This non-tumor lung sample came from over 3 cm beyond the tumor edge. TCRbeta libraries were built with three rounds of nested PCR, modified from ARM-PCR. TCRdb used MiXCR to reprocess the multiplex PCR reads, holding one entry per CDR3 protein. The sample lists about 86,000 distinct CDR3 sequences, 65% to 80% occurring once. The sequenced sample was distant non-tumor lung tissue. The origin of the receptors is a woman between 50 and 59 years old with non-small cell lung cancer.

As to this clonotype: One end of the junction is discordant with germline, which a read error may explain. The chain joins TRBV18 to TRBJ2-2; TRBD2 matches at 13 bases. Germline loops: CDR1 KGHSH, CDR2 LQKENI. The CDR3 contains 20 residues. CDR3 coding DNA: TGTGCCGGCTCAACTTACCTCGGACTAGCGGGAGTCGGGAACACCGGGGAGCTGTTTTTT. This translates into CAGSTYLGLAGVGNTGELFF. The variable domain in full, completed from reference TRBV18 and TRBJ2-2, reads NAGVMQNPRHLVRRRGQEARLRCSPMKGHSHVYWYRQLPEEGLKFMVYLQKENIIDESGMPKERFSAEFPKEGPSILRIQQVVRGDSAAYFCAGSTYLGLAGVGNTGELFFGEGSRLTVL.

To note about this clonotype: Possible read error: a much larger clone is one base away. The rearrangement uses TRBV28 and TRBJ1-2, with D tentatively TRBD1 (5 bases). Germline V gene lookup returns CDR1 MDHEN and CDR2 SYDVKM. V gave up 2 bases and J gave up 7 bases, with 14 bases separating them. The length of the CDR3 is 14 residues. The CDR3 DNA sequence: TGTGCCAGCAGTTTAGGACACGGACTGGTTGGCTACACCTTC. Translation: CASSLGHGLVGYTF.

The J gene is TRBJ1-5, the V gene TRBV5-1; 7 positions agree with TRBD1. The CDR3 totals 15 residues. CDR1 is SGHRS, CDR2 YFSETQ, per germline. V was pared by 0 bases and J by 11 bases, with 11 bases of the junction left unmatched. The CDR3: CASSLDGQDMQSQHF. CDR3 coding DNA: TGCGCCAGCAGCTTGGATGGACAGGACATGCAGTCCCAGCATTTT.

Concerning this clonotype: A read error may explain this, as a much larger clone is one base away. The chain recombines TRBV20-1 with TRBJ2-2, with D uncertain. Germline loops: CDR1 DFQATT, CDR2 SNEGSKA (reference sequence). V lost 7 bases, J lost 4 bases, and 13 bases lay in between. The CDR3 totals 13 residues. The CDR3 here is CSVKRTRTGELFF. Written as DNA, the CDR3 is TGCAGTGTTAAGAGGACCCGCACCGGGGAGCTGTTTTTT.

A remark on this clonotype: The junction differs from germline at one of its ends, possibly a read error. The V gene is TRBV6-1, the J gene TRBJ2-1, with D hard to call. Germline CDR1 and CDR2: MNHNS and SASEGT. CDR3 size: 13 residues. The CDR3 reads CTSTLPGVNEQFF. As DNA, the CDR3 is TGTACCAGCACCCTCCCAGGTGTAAATGAGCAGTTCTTC.

Turning to this clonotype: Since no conserved phenylalanine or tryptophan closes the CDR3, a read error is the likely cause. The rearrangement joins TRBV6-2 or TRBV6-3 to TRBJ2-7; 7 positions match TRBD2. The length of the CDR3 is 15 residues. V was clipped by 5 bases and J by 6 bases; unmatched bases: 13. The germline V gene encodes CDR1 MNHEY and CDR2 SVGEGT. The CDR3 is CASSIGLAGVAEQYI. DNA of the CDR3: TGTGCCAGCAGTATCGGACTTGCGGGAGTAGCCGAGCAGTACATC.

This clonotype has a handful of counts. Since no conserved phenylalanine or tryptophan closes the CDR3, a read error is the likely cause. CDR3 protein: CASSRERGQETQYY. The DNA of the CDR3 is TGTGCCAGCAGCCGTGAGCGGGGTCAAGAGACTCAGTACTAC. The genes are TRBV6-5 and TRBJ2-5; 7 bases line up with TRBD2. This CDR3 is 14 amino acids long. Germline values: CDR1 MNHEY, CDR2 SVGAGI.

The chain links TRBV2 to TRBJ2-5; D possibly corresponds to TRBD2 (6 bases). The CDR3 contains 15 residues. Germline V gene lookup returns CDR1 SNHLY and CDR2 FYNNEI. V was shortened by 0 bases and J by 6 bases, with 14 bases between the two germline ends. CDR3 region: CASSEATGLQKTQYF. CDR3 DNA: TGTGCCAGCAGTGAAGCCACAGGACTACAAAAGACCCAGTACTTC.

The chain uses TRBV5-8 and TRBJ2-3; no clear D gene. Near its end, the DNA agrees better with TRBJ1-5, so the J call may be wrong. CDR1 is SGHTS, CDR2 YDEGEE, per germline. The CDR3 contains 12 residues. The CDR3 coding sequence is TGTGCCAGCAGCATGAGGACGGATACGCAGCATTTT. Translated, it gives CASSMRTDTQHF.